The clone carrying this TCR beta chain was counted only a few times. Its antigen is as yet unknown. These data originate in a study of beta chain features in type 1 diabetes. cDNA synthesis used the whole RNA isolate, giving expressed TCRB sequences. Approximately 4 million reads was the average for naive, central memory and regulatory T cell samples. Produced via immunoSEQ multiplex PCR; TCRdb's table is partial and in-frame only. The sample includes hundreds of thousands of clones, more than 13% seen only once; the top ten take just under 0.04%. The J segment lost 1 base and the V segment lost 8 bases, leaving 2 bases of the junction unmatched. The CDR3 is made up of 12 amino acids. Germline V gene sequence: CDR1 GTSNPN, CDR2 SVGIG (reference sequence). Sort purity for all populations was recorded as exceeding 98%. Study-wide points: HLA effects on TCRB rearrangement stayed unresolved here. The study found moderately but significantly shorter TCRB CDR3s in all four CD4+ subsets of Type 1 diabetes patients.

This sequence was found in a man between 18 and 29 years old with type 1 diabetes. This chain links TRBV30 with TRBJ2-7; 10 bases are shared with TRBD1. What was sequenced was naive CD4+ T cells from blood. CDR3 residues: CAGDRGSYEQYF. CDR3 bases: TGTGCCGGGGACAGGGGATCCTACGAGCAGTACTTC.